Below are 10 T cell receptor beta chains sequenced from a single sample in a study of blood T cell repertoires in COVID-19. The assay was immunoSEQ multiplex PCR, and TCRdb's table has in-frame clones only and misses some. The top ten hold roughly 10% of the sample, which has around 130,000 clones, around four fifths seen once. The sequenced sample consisted of peripheral blood. Receptors originate from a man aged 40-49 years with active or convalescent COVID-19.

The chain has TRBV7-3 and TRBJ2-3; 8 positions match TRBD1. CDR1 is SGHTA and CDR2 is FQGTGA in the germline V gene. The CDR3 is made up of 14 amino acids. V lost 4 bases to trimming and J lost 6 bases; unmatched junction nucleotides: 6. CDR3 nucleotides: TGTGCCAGCAGCTCCACAGGGGGGAGGGATACGCAGTATTTT. Translated, it gives CASSSTGGRDTQYF.

The V call is TRBV6-1, the J call TRBJ2-3; TRBD2 matches at 9 bases. The V segment lost 1 base and the J segment 1 base; nucleotides outside the gene matches: 3. Germline loops: CDR1 MNHNS, CDR2 SASEGT. This CDR3 is built from 16 residues. CDR3 coding DNA: TGTGCCAGCAGTGAAGTAGCTAGCGGGGGCACAGATACGCAGTATTTT. Its protein is CASSEVASGGTDTQYF.

This chain joins TRBV6-1 and TRBJ1-3; D not resolved. CDR3 length: 15 residues. CDR1 and CDR2 from the germline V gene are MNHNS and SASEGT. Deletions cut 0 bases from V and 0 bases from J, with 6 bases between. The CDR3 region is CASSEATASGNTIYF. The CDR3 nucleotides read TGTGCCAGCAGTGAAGCAACAGCCTCTGGAAACACCATATATTTT.

The J gene is TRBJ1-6, the V gene TRBV5-4; 10 nucleotides agree with TRBD1. This CDR3 is built from 16 residues. CDR1 is SGHNT and CDR2 is YYREEE in the germline V gene (reference sequence). V was clipped by 7 bases and J by 3 bases; unmatched bases: 7. The CDR3: CASASGTGDYNSPLHF. Here the CDR3 DNA reads TGTGCCAGCGCATCCGGGACAGGGGACTATAATTCACCCCTCCACTTT.

This chain uses TRBV6-5 with TRBJ2-5; D is undetermined. The CDR3 loop spans 16 amino acids. Trimming cost V 0 bases and J 2 bases, with 13 bases left between them. The V gene's germline CDR1 is MNHEY and CDR2 SVGAGI. The chain's CDR3 is CASSYSGVQAQETQYF. CDR3 nucleotides: TGTGCCAGCAGTTACTCGGGTGTGCAGGCGCAAGAGACCCAGTACTTC.

With regard to this clone: Other DNA sequences of this sample code for an identical CDR3. The chain employs TRBV30 and TRBJ1-6; tentative D call: TRBD1 (6 bases). V dropped 0 bases and J dropped 0 bases, with 6 bases sitting between them. Germline assignment: CDR1 GTSNPN and CDR2 SVGIG (reference sequence). The CDR3 sequence is 15 residues long. CDR3 protein: CAWSVDSSYNSPLHF. The CDR3 DNA reads TGTGCCTGGAGTGTGGACAGCTCCTATAATTCACCCCTCCACTTT.

The chain uses TRBV5-1 and TRBJ2-1, with 10 bases aligning to TRBD1. Germline CDR1 SGHRS, CDR2 YFSETQ. This CDR3 contains 16 residues. J gave up 5 bases and V 4 bases, and 9 bases lay outside the gene matches. The CDR3, as DNA: TGCGCCAGCAGCCCTGGCGGGACAGGGGTGGACAATGAGCAGTTCTTC. Translating it yields CASSPGGTGVDNEQFF.

The chain uses TRBV5-5 and TRBJ2-1; no clear D. Trimming left V 2 bases short and J 4 bases short, with 7 bases between. The CDR3 consists of 13 residues. Germline V gene sequence: CDR1 SGHKS, CDR2 YYEKEE (reference sequence). CDR3 sequence reads: CASSLMSYNEQFF. In DNA form, the CDR3 reads TGTGCCAGCAGCTTAATGAGTTACAATGAGCAGTTCTTC.

The V gene is TRBV2, the J gene TRBJ2-3; D gene ambiguous. This CDR3 has 11 amino acids. The germline V gene encodes CDR1 SNHLY and CDR2 FYNNEI. Trimming removed 10 bases at V and 0 bases at J, with 5 bases between. The chain's CDR3 is CATPSTDTQYF. The CDR3, as DNA: TGTGCCACCCCGAGCACAGATACGCAGTATTTT.

This clone was detected once. The chain combines TRBV30 with TRBJ1-1, with TRBD1 identical over 7 bases. J was trimmed by 5 bases and V by 7 bases; bases with no gene match: 10. The CDR3 has 13 residues. Germline CDR1 is GTSNPN and CDR2 is SVGIG (reference sequence). CDR3 sequence reads: CAFSRGGQTEAFF. DNA of the CDR3: TGTGCCTTCTCGAGAGGGGGCCAGACTGAAGCTTTCTTT.